This T cell receptor (beta chain) emerged from a study of cytomegalovirus exposure and HLA in healthy donors. The CDR3 totals 14 residues. CDR1 is LNHDA, CDR2 SQIVND, per germline (reference sequence). V lost 3 bases and J 4 bases, leaving 12 bases between the germline ends. PCR employed 60 Vbeta and 13 Jbeta primers. Clones were sequenced by immunoSEQ multiplex PCR, and TCRdb holds only the in-frame ones, with some missing. The data show approximately 93,000 clones, about four fifths seen once. As regards this clone: What it binds is not known.

Study-wide points: In terms of immune exposure information, only CMV serostatus was available. What TCR beta sequences reportedly achieved was accurate prediction of HLA-A and HLA-B alleles in most subjects.

This TCR was recovered from a middle-aged woman in good health and CMV-seronegative. The chain joins TRBV19 to TRBJ1-2, with a tentative D call TRBD1 (5 bases). Sequencing was done on a sample of PBMCs. The CDR3 spells CASSIDRSSYGYTF. The CDR3 DNA follows: TGTGCCAGTAGTATTGACAGATCCTCCTATGGCTACACCTTC.